This TCR beta chain was captured by sequencing in a study of vaccination effects on CD4 cells after COVID-19. Study-level findings and limits: Only a single clone (1 of 255 vaccine-induced clones in healthy vaccinees) cross-reacted with common cold coronaviruses.

The table came from immunoSEQ multiplex PCR; TCRdb's copy has only in-frame clones and leaves some out. The table shows about 72,000 clones, with approximately 80% occurring only once. After expansion with viral peptide pools in the ViraFEST assay, antigen-specific CD4+ T cells were sequenced. CD4+ T cell isolation took place after 10 days of culture. As their vaccination, participants received two doses of either BNT162b2 or mRNA-1273. Comment on this clone: What it binds is unknown.

Per germline, CDR1 SNHLY and CDR2 FYNNEI. This CDR3 contains 15 residues. Trimming shortened V by 6 bases and J by 6 bases, and 17 bases separated the two germline ends. The TCR originated in a human donor who received a COVID-19 vaccine. The sample here was CD4+ T cells from PBMCs cultured with HCoV-229E spike peptides, taken after COVID-19 vaccination. This chain links TRBV2 with TRBJ2-2; D may be TRBD2 (6 bases). CDR3 region: CASREGTSRSGELFF. The CDR3 DNA reads as TGTGCCAGCAGGGAGGGAACTAGCCGGTCCGGGGAGCTGTTTTTT.